This TCR beta chain was retrieved from a study of Graves' ophthalmopathy and Graves' hyperthyroidism. V dropped 6 bases and J dropped 7 bases, with 13 bases sitting between them. The CDR3 has 13 amino acids. Germline lookup yields CDR1 ENHRY and CDR2 SYGVKD. RNA served as the template for amplifying TCR beta CDR3 regions. HTBI primers served in a first-round RT-PCR, which a second-round multiplex PCR followed. TCRdb re-called the multiplex PCR reads through MiXCR, storing one row per CDR3 protein. This sample has hundreds of thousands of distinct CDR3 sequences, with 40% found just once. The clonotype originates from an adult man with Graves' ophthalmopathy. Sequencing input: peripheral blood. This chain joins TRBV10-3 and TRBJ1-5; tentatively, D is TRBD1 (6 bases). The CDR3 is CAIRSGVGQPQHF. CDR3 nucleotides: TGTGCCATCAGATCAGGGGTGGGCCAGCCCCAGCATTTT.